Listed here are 18 T cell receptor beta chains from one sample, sequenced in a study of cytomegalovirus exposure and HLA in healthy donors. The PCR used 60 Vbeta and 13 Jbeta primers. Sequencing used immunoSEQ multiplex PCR; TCRdb keeps in-frame clones, though not all of them. The sample carries around 72,000 clones, 65% to 70% recorded once. What was sequenced was PBMCs. The receptors shown here come from a man aged 40-49 years in good health and CMV-seropositive.

This clone has only a few counts. CDR3 nucleotides: TGTGCCAGCAGTGCGCAGGGAACTAATGAAAAACTGTTTTTT. Encoded protein: CASSAQGTNEKLFF. The V call is TRBV2, the J call TRBJ1-4; possibly TRBD1 for D (5 bases). Germline V gene data show CDR1 as SNHLY and CDR2 as FYNNEI. CDR3 size: 14 residues. V lost 4 bases to trimming and J lost 1 base, with 7 bases between them.

A remark on this clone: Its ends do not fully match the called genes, so a read error is possible. Different DNA sequences within this sample yield the same CDR3. The rearrangement joins TRBV2 to TRBJ2-7; TRBD1 might be the D (5 bases). This CDR3 comprises 13 residues. From germline, CDR1 is SNHLY and CDR2 FYNNEI. In nucleotides, the CDR3 is TGCGCCAGCAGTCGCAGCCAGGGCTACGAGCAGTACTTC. It yields the protein CASSRSQGYEQYF.

The rearrangement links TRBV14 to TRBJ1-6; D uncertain. V was trimmed by 0 bases and J by 10 bases, leaving 4 bases between them. The germline CDR1 and CDR2 sequences are SGHDN and FVKESK. This CDR3 region has 12 residues. CDR3 region: CASSQDLSPLHF. CDR3 DNA: TGTGCCAGCAGCCAAGATCTGTCACCCCTCCACTTT.

This clone occurred a few times. The V and J genes are TRBV5-6 and TRBJ1-2, with a weak D call TRBD1 (5 bases). The V end lost 2 bases, the J end lost 6 bases, and 8 bases lay between the germline ends. In germline, CDR1 is SGHDT, CDR2 YYEEEE. This CDR3 spans 12 amino acids. The CDR3 DNA reads TGTGCCAGCAGCTTCGGAGGGGATGGCTACACCTTC. As protein: CASSFGGDGYTF.

This clone was seen just once. The V and J genes are TRBV9 and TRBJ1-4, with D maybe TRBD1 (5 bases). The CDR3 is 14 residues long. V was cut by 3 bases and J by 0 bases, with 6 bases left in between. CDR1 is SGDLS, CDR2 YYNGEE, per germline. The CDR3 reads CASSGGATNEKLFF. The CDR3 nucleotides are TGTGCCAGCAGCGGGGGGGCAACTAATGAAAAACTGTTTTTT.

V usage is TRBV2 and J usage is TRBJ1-1, with 9 bases lining up with TRBD1. The germline CDR1 and CDR2 sequences are SNHLY and FYNNEI. The V and J ends lost 8 bases and 1 base, in that order; junction bases with no gene match: 5. This CDR3 region has 14 residues. CDR3 in amino acids: CASVPTGGNTEAFF. The CDR3 region has the DNA TGTGCCAGCGTCCCGACAGGGGGGAACACTGAAGCTTTCTTT.

A remark on this clone: Additional DNA sequences in this sample encode the identical CDR3. The chain has TRBV6-5 and TRBJ2-1; tentative D call: TRBD2 (5 bases). This CDR3 contains 11 residues. Trimming left V 5 bases short and J 7 bases short, with 6 bases between. Germline CDR1 and CDR2: MNHEY and SVGAGI. The DNA of the CDR3 is TGTGCCAGCAGTCCGGGGAATGAGCAGTTCTTC. Protein: CASSPGNEQFF.

J is TRBJ2-2 and V is TRBV5-1; the match to TRBD1 covers 12 bases. V lost 4 bases to trimming and J lost 10 bases; unmatched junction nucleotides: 5. Germline V gives CDR1 SGHRS, CDR2 YFSETQ. The CDR3 runs 14 residues. CDR3 loop: CASSPGTGGKELFF. For the CDR3, the DNA is TGCGCCAGCAGCCCGGGGACAGGGGGCAAGGAGCTGTTTTTT.

There are a few counts of this clone. The chain joins TRBV19 to TRBJ2-7; 11 bases align to TRBD1. This CDR3 is 14 amino acids long. Per germline, CDR1 LNHDA and CDR2 SQIVND (reference sequence). After removal of 6 bases from V and 2 bases from J, the junction contained 3 bases not matched to a gene. This chain's CDR3 is CASSGTGGTYEQYF. DNA of the CDR3: TGTGCCAGTAGCGGGACAGGGGGGACCTACGAGCAGTACTTC.

This clone was picked up a small number of times. This chain connects TRBV6-1 to TRBJ2-1; 11 bases agree with TRBD1. Germline trimming cut 6 bases from V and 4 bases from J; bases unmatched to any gene: 8. The germline gives CDR1 MNHNS, CDR2 SASEGT. The length of the CDR3 is 16 residues. CDR3 in DNA: TGTGCCAGCAGGGAACACGGACAGGGGGCTTACAATGAGCAGTTCTTC. Translated, it gives CASREHGQGAYNEQFF.

This chain links TRBV11-3 with TRBJ2-7, with D maybe TRBD2 (5 bases). The V end lost 6 bases, the J end lost 3 bases, and 18 bases lay between the germline ends. The CDR3 consists of 15 residues. CDR1 and CDR2 from the germline V gene are SGHNT and YENEEA. This chain's CDR3 is CASRSHSDGNYEQYF. CDR3 coding DNA: TGTGCCAGCAGGTCACACTCTGACGGGAACTACGAGCAGTACTTC.

This clone appeared a few times. The V call is TRBV2, the J call TRBJ2-5; a possible D gene is TRBD1 (5 bases). From germline, CDR1 is SNHLY and CDR2 FYNNEI. V lost 4 bases, J lost 4 bases, and 13 bases lay in between. The CDR3 is 14 amino acids. Here the CDR3 DNA reads TGTGCCAGCAGTGCAGGGTTCACTATAGAGACCCAGTACTTC. This translates into CASSAGFTIETQYF.

The chain recombines TRBV9 with TRBJ1-3; 8 bases line up with TRBD1. Germline CDR1 and CDR2: SGDLS and YYNGEE. J was trimmed by 4 bases and V by 2 bases; bases with no gene match: 5. This CDR3 is 15 amino acids long. The CDR3: CASSVGQGAGNTIYF. The CDR3 region has the DNA TGTGCCAGCAGCGTGGGGCAGGGGGCCGGAAACACCATATATTTT.

This chain joins TRBV30 and TRBJ1-2; weak D call: TRBD1 (6 bases). This CDR3 comprises 13 residues. CDR1 is GTSNPN, CDR2 SVGIG, per germline (reference sequence). V was trimmed by 4 bases and J by 4 bases, leaving 13 bases between them. The CDR3 is CAWTGQIVYGYTF. Written as DNA, the CDR3 is TGTGCCTGGACAGGACAGATAGTCTATGGCTACACCTTC. Complete variable domain (other parts from reference TRBV30 and TRBJ1-2): SQTIHQWPATLVQPVGSPLSLECTVEGTSNPNLYWYRQAAGRGLQLLFYSVGIGQISSEVPQNLSASRPQDRQFILSSKKLLLSDSGFYLCAWTGQIVYGYTFGSGTRLTVV.

The chain couples TRBV16 to TRBJ1-2; TRBD1 aligns across 10 bases. V dropped 4 bases and J dropped 7; count of bases not matched to a gene: 9. Germline V gene lookup returns CDR1 KGHSY and CDR2 FQNENV. The CDR3 loop spans 15 amino acids. CDR3 coding DNA: TGTGCCAGCAGCCCCTTAGGGACAGGGGATGGTGGCTACACCTTC. Amino acid sequence: CASSPLGTGDGGYTF. Variable domain in full (rest from reference TRBV16 and TRBJ1-2): GEEVAQTPKHLVRGEGQKAKLYCAPIKGHSYVFWYQQVLKNEFKFLISFQNENVFDETGMPKERFSAKCLPNSPCSLEIQATKLEDSAVYFCASSPLGTGDGGYTFGSGTRLTVV.

The rearrangement links TRBV28 to TRBJ2-2; the D gene is possibly TRBD2 (7 bases). The length of the CDR3 is 15 residues. The ends were cut back, 6 bases at V and 1 base at J, with 12 bases in the middle. The V gene's germline CDR1 is MDHEN and CDR2 SYDVKM. The chain's CDR3 is CASRRGALNTGELFF. As DNA, the CDR3 is TGTGCCAGCAGACGGGGGGCCCTGAACACCGGGGAGCTGTTTTTT.

This clone came up once. CDR3 sequence (DNA): TGCGCCAGCAGCTTCGCACCGGGACAGGGGTTCGGTAATGAGCAGTTCTTC. The encoded protein is CASSFAPGQGFGNEQFF. The V gene is TRBV5-1, the J gene TRBJ2-1, with 10 bases that match TRBD1. With V trimmed by 2 bases and J by 7 bases, 12 bases remained unmatched. In germline, CDR1 is SGHRS, CDR2 YFSETQ. This CDR3 has 17 residues. Together with reference TRBV5-1 and TRBJ2-1, the CDR3 gives the full variable domain: KAGVTQTPRYLIKTRGQQVTLSCSPISGHRSVSWYQQTPGQGLQFLFEYFSETQRNKGNFPGRFSGRQFSNSRSEMNVSTLELGDSALYLCASSFAPGQGFGNEQFFGPGTRLTVL.

J is TRBJ1-1 and V is TRBV7-2; maybe TRBD1 (5 bases). The CDR3 has 13 residues. V lost 6 bases to trimming and J lost 3 bases, with 11 bases between them. The germline CDR1 and CDR2 sequences are SGHTA and FQGNSA. CDR3 DNA sequence: TGTGCCAGCAGGCGGGACGGAGACACTGAAGCTTTCTTT. The encoded protein is CASRRDGDTEAFF.